The T cell receptor (beta chain) described here comes from a study of blood T cell repertoires in COVID-19. Overall study: COVID-19 samples, acute and convalescent, were from the United States, Italy and Spain. PBMCs, B-cell-depleted T cells, or T cells were the source of the cDNA or gDNA that made up the material.

The germline gives CDR1 LGHNA, CDR2 YNFKEQ. The J segment lost 1 base and the V segment lost 3 bases, leaving 5 bases of the junction unmatched. The CDR3 extends over 16 amino acids. Authors' processing steps: Reference gene primer amplification gave nucleated cell count estimates. Some clones are missing from TCRdb's copy, which holds only in-frame ones; the method was immunoSEQ multiplex PCR. The V and J calls and clone size come from that table; D and trimming were worked out from the DNA. Among tens of thousands of clones listed, around 92% were seen once. Sequencing was performed on peripheral blood. The TCR comes from a man aged 55 to 69 with acute or convalescent COVID-19. The gene calls are TRBV4-2 and TRBJ2-5; 10 positions match TRBD2. In nucleotides, the CDR3 is TGTGCCAGCAGCCAGAGAGCGGGAGGGGTCCAAGAGACCCAGTACTTC. This gives the protein CASSQRAGGVQETQYF.